Listed below are T cell receptor beta chains from one sample, sequenced in a study of fetal regulatory T cell absence and autoimmunity. Generated by immunoSEQ multiplex PCR, the TCRdb table keeps only in-frame clones and is missing some. In the table there are about 46,000 clones, about four fifths of which are singletons. The source material was cord blood. These receptors all stem from a newborn boy with IPEX syndrome. The CDR3 runs from the conserved cysteine through the conserved F or W. D genes are given only for firm matches. Rows may omit the clone size; those that give it use once, few, many or a size class.

>TRBJ2-3|TRBD2|19|NA|TRBV10-3
CAISASSTVREREGDTQYF
TGTGCCATCAGTGCCTCGTCGACAGTGAGAGAGCGGGAGGGAGATACGCAGTATTTT
>TRBJ2-3|NA|11|NA|TRBV20-1
CSATWGDTQYF
TGCAGTGCCACGTGGGGAGATACGCAGTATTTT
>TRBJ2-2|NA|11|NA|TRBV6-5
CASIQGGELFF
TGTGCCAGCATACAGGGCGGGGAGCTGTTTTTT
>TRBJ2-3|TRBD2|15|NA|TRBV5-6
CASTRFGGGTDTQYF
TGTGCCAGCACCCGGTTTGGGGGGGGCACAGATACGCAGTATTTT
>TRBJ2-1|TRBD2|15|NA|TRBV10-3
CAISDLAGAYNEQFF
TGTGCCATCAGTGATCTAGCGGGAGCTTACAATGAGCAGTTCTTC
>TRBJ2-7|TRBD2|13|NA|TRBV6-5
CASSRGEGSEQYF
TGTGCCAGCAGCCGGGGGGAGGGAAGTGAGCAGTACTTC
>TRBJ1-2|TRBD1|15|NA|TRBV27
CASSLDGTGRPGYTF
TGTGCCAGCAGTTTAGATGGGACAGGGAGGCCCGGCTACACCTTC
>TRBJ2-3|NA|14|NA|TRBV30
CAWSVQAFTDTQYF
TGTGCCTGGAGTGTTCAGGCGTTTACAGATACGCAGTATTTT
>TRBJ2-7|TRBD1|14|NA|TRBV6-1
CASSPLRGTGEQYF
TGTGCCAGCAGTCCACTACGAGGGACAGGCGAGCAGTACTTC
>TRBJ2-1|NA|15|NA|TRBV7-2
CASSLAIYSYNEQFF
TGTGCCAGCAGCTTAGCTATTTATTCCTACAATGAGCAGTTCTTC
>TRBJ2-1|TRBD1|15|NA|TRBV9
CASSVIGQGLDEQFF
TGTGCCAGCAGCGTAATTGGACAGGGACTCGATGAGCAGTTCTTC
>TRBJ1-1|TRBD1|16|NA|TRBV6-5
CASSYSGTGRNTEAFF
TGTGCCAGCAGTTACTCGGGGACAGGCCGGAACACTGAAGCTTTCTTT
>TRBJ1-1|NA|15|NA|TRBV5-6
CASRIRSQGNTEAFF
TGTGCCAGCAGGATACGATCGCAGGGGAACACTGAAGCTTTCTTT
>TRBJ2-5|NA|15|NA|TRBV11-2
CASSLDGLARQTQYF
TGTGCCAGCAGCTTAGATGGGCTAGCGAGGCAGACCCAGTACTTC
>TRBJ2-7|NA|13|few|TRBV10-3
CAIRATESYEQYF
TGTGCCATCAGGGCCACAGAAAGTTACGAGCAGTACTTC
>TRBJ1-6|NA|17|NA|TRBV19
CASSHGTASSYNSPLHF
TGTGCCAGTAGTCACGGGACCGCCAGCTCCTATAATTCACCCCTCCACTTT
>TRBJ2-1|TRBD1|17|NA|TRBV7-9
CASSLPKTGTTYNEQFF
TGTGCCAGCAGCTTACCAAAGACAGGGACCACCTACAATGAGCAGTTCTTC
>TRBJ1-4|NA|11|few|TRBV27
CASSSNEKLFF
TGTGCCAGCAGTTCGAATGAAAAACTGTTTTTT
>TRBJ1-3|NA|15|once|TRBV6-1
CASSEYWEAGNTIYF
TGTGCCAGCAGTGAATACTGGGAGGCCGGAAACACCATATATTTT
>TRBJ2-1|NA|15|NA|TRBV7-2
CASSAFGQRNNEQFF
TGTGCCAGCAGCGCATTCGGCCAGCGGAACAATGAGCAGTTCTTC
>TRBJ2-5|TRBD2|15|NA|TRBV7-9
CASSLGDYWEETQYF
TGTGCCAGCAGCTTAGGGGACTACTGGGAAGAGACCCAGTACTTC
>TRBJ1-3|NA|16|NA|TRBV6-5
CASSYIAGEPGNTIYF
TGTGCCAGCAGTTACATCGCGGGGGAACCTGGAAACACCATATATTTT
>TRBJ2-1|NA|17|once|TRBV14
CASSQLLIRHSYNEQFF
TGTGCCAGCAGCCAATTGCTTATCCGGCACTCCTACAATGAGCAGTTCTTC
>TRBJ2-5|TRBD1|14|NA|TRBV6-5
CASSPWTGEKTQYF
TGTGCCAGCAGTCCTTGGACAGGGGAAAAGACCCAGTACTTC
>TRBJ2-7|TRBD2|13|NA|TRBV6-6
CASSWGLAYEQYF
TGTGCCAGCAGTTGGGGACTAGCGTACGAGCAGTACTTC
>TRBJ2-4|NA|14|NA|TRBV5-4
CASSLRSAKNIQYF
TGTGCCAGCAGCCTGAGATCAGCCAAAAACATTCAGTACTTC
>TRBJ1-3|NA|14|NA|TRBV6-5
CASSYSRDADTIYF
TGTGCCAGCAGTTACTCGAGAGACGCAGACACCATATATTTT
>TRBJ2-1|TRBD2|15|NA|TRBV10-3
CAISEGLAGGDEQFF
TGTGCCATCAGTGAGGGACTAGCGGGAGGGGATGAGCAGTTCTTC
>TRBJ2-7|NA|12|NA|TRBV12-5
CASGFHRYEQYF
TGTGCTAGTGGTTTCCACAGGTACGAGCAGTACTTC
>TRBJ2-7|TRBD2|16|NA|TRBV25-1
CASSETSGTSTYEQYF
TGTGCCAGCAGTGAAACATCCGGGACTAGCACCTACGAGCAGTACTTC
>TRBJ1-2|NA|14|NA|TRBV19
CASSIRRDIASYTF
TGTGCCAGTAGTATTCGTAGGGACATTGCTTCGTACACCTTC
>TRBJ2-1|NA|12|NA|TRBV29-1
CSVCGFGDEQFF
TGCAGCGTGTGTGGGTTCGGAGATGAGCAGTTCTTC
>TRBJ1-5|TRBD1|15|NA|TRBV19
CASSGGTGVNQPQHF
TGTGCCAGTAGTGGGGGGACAGGGGTCAATCAGCCCCAGCATTTT
>TRBJ2-2|TRBD2|17|NA|TRBV4-3
CASSRKIPGTSGGELFF
TGCGCCAGCAGCCGGAAAATCCCTGGGACTAGCGGGGGGGAGCTGTTTTTT
>TRBJ1-2|NA|14|NA|TRBV6-5
CASSTFAANYGYTF
TGTGCCAGCAGTACTTTTGCGGCGAACTATGGCTACACCTTC
>TRBJ1-1|NA|15|NA|TRBV1
CTSAGGLEEDTEAFF
TGCACCAGCGCCGGGGGCTTGGAGGAAGACACTGAAGCTTTCTTT
>TRBJ1-2|TRBD1|15|NA|TRBV4-1
CASSQAGQGKNGYTF
TGCGCCAGCAGCCAAGCAGGACAGGGGAAAAATGGCTACACCTTC
>TRBJ2-7|NA|12|NA|TRBV30
CASSARSYEQYF
TGTGCCTCTTCGGCCCGTTCCTACGAGCAGTACTTC
>TRBJ1-2|TRBD1|14|NA|TRBV7-2
CASSLLPGGYGYTF
TGTGCCAGCAGCTTACTCCCAGGGGGCTATGGCTACACCTTC
>TRBJ2-3|TRBD2|14|NA|TRBV2
CASSVGTSADTQYF
TGTGCCAGCAGCGTTGGGACTAGCGCAGATACGCAGTATTTT
>TRBJ2-7|NA|18|NA|TRBV7-6
CASSSLQGDAGGAYEQYF
TGTGCCAGCAGCTCATTACAGGGGGACGCGGGAGGAGCCTACGAGCAGTACTTC
>TRBJ2-7|NA|14|NA|TRBV7-6
CASSLGFGGYEQYF
TGTGCCAGCAGCTTGGGATTTGGGGGCTACGAGCAGTACTTC
>TRBJ2-3|TRBD2|14|NA|TRBV7-6
CASSLAGGTDTQYF
TGTGCCAGCAGCCTAGCGGGGGGTACAGATACGCAGTATTTT
>TRBJ1-2|TRBD1|13|NA|TRBV5-6
CASSLVQGYDYTF
TGTGCCAGCAGCTTGGTACAGGGGTATGACTACACCTTC
>TRBJ2-7|NA|15|NA|TRBV6-6
CASSYSGTRSYEQYF
TGTGCCAGCAGTTATTCCGGGACTCGCTCCTACGAGCAGTACTTC
>TRBJ2-3|NA|16|NA|TRBV27
CASSLSPGWGTDTQYF
TGTGCCAGCAGTTTATCGCCGGGCTGGGGCACAGATACGCAGTATTTT
>TRBJ2-7|TRBD1|15|few|TRBV5-4
CASSLGDRGTYEQYF
TGTGCCAGCAGCTTGGGGGACAGGGGGACCTACGAGCAGTACTTC
>TRBJ2-7|TRBD1|15|NA|TRBV7-2
CASSPDRGPSYEQYF
TGTGCCAGCAGCCCTGACAGGGGACCTTCCTACGAGCAGTACTTC
>TRBJ1-1|NA|13|NA|TRBV6-6
CASSYSGGTEAFF
TGTGCCAGCAGTTACTCGGGGGGCACTGAAGCTTTCTTT
>TRBJ2-5|TRBD1|14|NA|TRBV6-5
CASSNRGRRETQYF
TGTGCCAGCAGCAACAGGGGGCGCCGAGAGACCCAGTACTTC
>TRBJ2-5|NA|14|NA|TRBV7-2
CASSLPWGRKTQYF
TGTGCCAGCAGCCTACCTTGGGGGCGGAAGACCCAGTACTTC
>TRBJ1-3|TRBD1|14|NA|TRBV6-6
CASSYDRGGNTIYF
TGTGCCAGCAGTTACGACAGGGGTGGAAACACCATATATTTT
>TRBJ2-3|NA|12|NA|TRBV6-5
CASSPDTDTQYF
TGTGCCAGCAGCCCAGACACAGATACGCAGTATTTT
>TRBJ2-6|NA|18|NA|TRBV12-5
CASGFRPLLRSGANVLTF
TGTGCTAGTGGTTTTCGTCCGCTCCTTAGATCTGGGGCCAACGTCCTGACTTTC
>TRBJ2-4|TRBD1|17|NA|TRBV5-1
CASSPTPGQGAKNIQYF
TGCGCCAGCAGCCCTACCCCGGGACAGGGGGCCAAAAACATTCAGTACTTC